These 17 T cell receptor beta chains originate from one sample sequenced in a study of shared clonotypes between healthy human individuals (dated by TCRdb to the early 2020s). CD8 naive samples were CD45RO-negative cells positively selected for CCR7, giving a CD45RA+CCR7+ population that excluded TemRA cells. The library was generated by the immunoSEQ multiplex PCR assay. TCRdb carries this immuneACCESS record with in-frame sequences only. Its versions omit some clonotypes, under half of them owing to an unresolved V gene in the studies checked, with the rest unexplained. The sample profile shows under 1 million clones; approximately 92% of them were found once. In total, the top ten clones hold approximately 25% of the sample. The sample taken for sequencing was naive CD8+ T cells sorted from blood. This sample's cell subset or site label indicates: CD45RA+CCR7+. The receptors derive from a man aged 25 to 40 in good health.

The chain uses TRBV7-2 and TRBJ1-2, with 8 nucleotides matching TRBD1. Germline V lookup: CDR1 SGHTA, CDR2 FQGNSA. Germline trimming cut 5 bases from V and 6 bases from J; bases unmatched to any gene: 5. The CDR3 totals 13 residues. The CDR3 protein is CASSQPGGDGYTF. The CDR3 nucleotides read TGTGCCAGCAGCCAACCAGGGGGCGATGGCTACACCTTC.

The chain is built from TRBV2 and TRBJ2-6; D is perhaps TRBD2 (5 bases). V lost 11 bases, J lost 2 bases, and 16 bases lay in between. Germline V gene data show CDR1 as SNHLY and CDR2 as FYNNEI. The CDR3 spans 15 residues. The CDR3 loop reads CASAEPGTGANVLTF. The CDR3 region has the DNA TGTGCCTCAGCGGAGCCTGGGACTGGGGCCAACGTCCTGACTTTC.

A note on this clone: Other nucleotide sequences in the sample specify the same CDR3. J is TRBJ2-7 and V is TRBV29-1; 11 bases align to TRBD2. Losses at the gene ends were 6 bases for V and 2 bases for J; bases not matched to a gene: 3. Germline V gene lookup returns CDR1 SQVTM and CDR2 ANQGSEA. The CDR3 spans 13 residues. CDR3 region: CSVGTSGTYEQYF. DNA for the CDR3: TGCAGCGTCGGGACTAGCGGAACCTACGAGCAGTACTTC.

The V call is TRBV30, the J call TRBJ2-1; perhaps TRBD2 as D (7 bases). The germline V gene has CDR1 GTSNPN and CDR2 SVGIG (reference sequence). The CDR3 is 16 amino acids. Trimming stripped 3 bases from V and 8 bases from J, with 23 bases between. CDR3 in DNA: TGTGCCTGGAGCCTTAAGGCGGGGGCCAGAGGGGATGAGCAGTTCTTC. It specifies CAWSLKAGARGDEQFF.

This chain uses TRBV7-6 with TRBJ2-7; D is possibly TRBD1 or TRBD2 (5 bases each). This CDR3 region has 14 residues. The germline V gene has CDR1 SGHVS and CDR2 FNYEAQ. Trimming removed 0 bases at V and 3 bases at J, with 9 bases between. The CDR3 loop reads CASSLAGTGYEQYF. CDR3 in DNA: TGTGCCAGCAGCTTAGCTGGGACGGGCTACGAGCAGTACTTC.

This clone was seen a few times. This chain uses TRBV9 with TRBJ1-1, with D unresolved. V lost 0 bases and J lost 4, with 10 bases in between. In germline, CDR1 is SGDLS, CDR2 YYNGEE. The CDR3 is 14 amino acids. CDR3 sequence (DNA): TGTGCCAGCAGCGTAGCAGGAGGGAGCACTGAAGCTTTCTTT. This sequence encodes CASSVAGGSTEAFF.

The chain combines TRBV5-6 with TRBJ2-7, with 7 bases identical to TRBD1. The CDR3 spans 15 residues. CDR1 and CDR2 from the germline V gene are SGHDT and YYEEEE. The junction had 4 bases not matched to a gene; V was cut back by 0 bases and J by 1 base. As DNA, the CDR3 is TGTGCCAGCAGCTTGGTCGGGACAGCTTCCTACGAGCAGTACTTC. As protein: CASSLVGTASYEQYF.

Comments on this clone: The same CDR3 can be traced to other DNA sequences in this sample. The chain has TRBV7-6 and TRBJ2-7, with 10 bases that match TRBD1. J was trimmed by 1 base and V by 4 bases; bases with no gene match: 4. This CDR3 is 15 amino acids long. Germline V gene lookup returns CDR1 SGHVS and CDR2 FNYEAQ. The chain's CDR3 is CASSYRTGGSYEQYF. CDR3 DNA: TGTGCCAGCAGCTACCGGACAGGGGGTTCCTACGAGCAGTACTTC.

The genes are TRBV19 and TRBJ2-1; D may match TRBD1 or TRBD2 (6 bases each). V lost 3 bases, J lost 0 bases, and 12 bases lay in between. CDR3 length: 16 residues. Germline lookup yields CDR1 LNHDA and CDR2 SQIVND (reference sequence). The CDR3 nucleotides are TGTGCCAGTAGTATTCACGGGGGCCGCTCCTACAATGAGCAGTTCTTC. Translating gives CASSIHGGRSYNEQFF.

The CDR3 is CASSLAGNTEAFF. In DNA form, the CDR3 reads TGTGCCAGCAGCTTGGCAGGAAACACTGAAGCTTTCTTT. This chain connects TRBV5-8 to TRBJ1-1, with D unresolved. CDR1 is SGHTS and CDR2 is YDEGEE in the germline V gene. Between the trimmed V and J ends, which lost 0 bases and 2 bases, there was a span of 5 bases. This CDR3 has 13 amino acids.

The chain uses TRBV7-3 and TRBJ2-3; TRBD2 agrees at 7 bases. The CDR3 totals 16 residues. The junction had 9 bases not matched to a gene; V was cut back by 6 bases and J by 0 bases. CDR1 SGHTA and CDR2 FQGTGA come from the germline V gene. CDR3 nucleotides: TGTGCCAGCAGTGTCGGAATAGCGGGTAGCACAGATACGCAGTATTTT. Protein sequence: CASSVGIAGSTDTQYF.

The V call is TRBV18, the J call TRBJ1-2, with 7 positions matching TRBD1. V was pared by 0 bases and J by 4 bases, with 5 bases of the junction left unmatched. The CDR3 length is 15 residues. CDR1 and CDR2 from the germline V gene are KGHSH and LQKENI. The DNA for the CDR3 is TGTGCCAGCTCACCACCGCAGGGGGGGTTCTATGGCTACACCTTC. Protein: CASSPPQGGFYGYTF.

The V gene is TRBV29-1, the J gene TRBJ1-2; D possibly corresponds to TRBD1 (6 bases). CDR1 SQVTM and CDR2 ANQGSEA come from the germline V gene. V gave up 3 bases and J gave up 4 bases, with 12 bases separating them. CDR3 length: 13 residues. CDR3 DNA sequence: TGCAGCGTTGACGGTGGACAGAGCTATGGCTACACCTTC. It encodes CSVDGGQSYGYTF.

V usage is TRBV2 and J usage is TRBJ2-3, with 8 bases fitting TRBD2. The CDR3 consists of 16 residues. Germline V gives CDR1 SNHLY, CDR2 FYNNEI. Trimming removed 2 bases from V and 3 bases from J; junction bases left unmatched: 7. CDR3 loop: CASSEPGGLVTDTQYF. The DNA for the CDR3 is TGTGCCAGCAGTGAACCTGGGGGACTAGTAACAGATACGCAGTATTTT.

The chain couples TRBV19 to TRBJ2-1; 10 nucleotides match TRBD2. Trimming removed 2 bases from V and 10 bases from J; junction bases left unmatched: 11. The germline V gene encodes CDR1 LNHDA and CDR2 SQIVND (reference sequence). The CDR3 consists of 16 residues. The CDR3 DNA is TGTGCCAGTAGTATACTGGGTCTAGCGGGAGCGGTGGAGCAGTTCTTC. Translation: CASSILGLAGAVEQFF.

The chain is built from TRBV7-9 and TRBJ2-1; 8 positions match TRBD1. V lost 3 bases and J lost 4; bases outside the gene matches: 8. This CDR3 contains 16 residues. The germline V gene has CDR1 SEHNR and CDR2 FQNEAQ (reference sequence). CDR3 sequence reads: CASSFAGTGLYNEQFF. The CDR3 nucleotides are TGTGCCAGCAGCTTCGCCGGGACAGGACTATACAATGAGCAGTTCTTC.

This clone was seen only once. J is TRBJ2-1 and V is TRBV6-6; a possible D gene is TRBD1 (5 bases). CDR1 is MNHNY and CDR2 is SVGAGI in the germline V gene (reference sequence). The CDR3 runs to 12 residues. Between the trimmed V and J ends, which lost 2 bases and 13 bases, there was a span of 12 bases. The CDR3 region has the DNA TGTGCCAGCAGTTACGGAACAGGAAGCCAGTTCTTC. The encoded protein is CASSYGTGSQFF.